These 2 T cell receptor beta chains came from one sample sequenced in a study of blood T cell repertoires in COVID-19. Repertoires were generated with immunoSEQ multiplex PCR, while TCRdb's copy carries only in-frame clones and drops some. The table has roughly 260,000 clones, 83% seen once. Sample: PBMCs or T cells enriched from blood (not recorded which). These receptors originate from a woman in her thirties or forties who had been exposed to COVID-19.

This sequence joins TRBV18 and TRBJ1-4; D not resolved. CDR1 is KGHSH, CDR2 LQKENI, per germline. The CDR3 is made up of 14 amino acids. The V and J ends lost 6 bases and 5 bases respectively, with 13 bases between them. The CDR3 DNA follows: TGTGCCAGCTCCGAGACACGGCAAAATGAAAAACTGTTTTTT. Translating gives CASSETRQNEKLFF.

V and J are TRBV7-9 and TRBJ1-5; D remains unclear. CDR1 is SEHNR, CDR2 FQNEAQ, per germline (reference sequence). The CDR3 is made up of 15 amino acids. Trimming pared 1 base from V and 0 bases from J, leaving 7 bases between. For the CDR3, the DNA is TGTGCCAGCAGCTTAGGGCAGAATAGCAATCAGCCCCAGCATTTT. Translated, it gives CASSLGQNSNQPQHF.